This is a list of T cell receptor beta chains from one sample in a study of OX40 agonist ivuxolimab in advanced cancers. TCRdb's table, derived via immunoSEQ multiplex PCR, lists solely in-frame clones and lacks some. In the table there are approximately 7,500 clones, about 70% of which are singletons. The specimen was CD4+ or CD8+ T cells sorted from blood, collected in a trial of the OX40 agonist ivuxolimab. The origin of the receptors is an adult with an advanced solid tumor such as melanoma, head and neck, liver or kidney cancer. Each CDR3 is given with its conserved first and last residue. The D gene is left open where the match is weak. Clone size is not always given. Where it is, it says once, few, many or a class for expanded clones.

J gene	clone size	V gene	CDR3 length	D gene	CDR3 DNA	CDR3 protein
TRBJ1-1	-	TRBV6-6	13	-	TGTGCCAGCAGTTACTCTGACGGACTTGAAGCTTTCTTT	CASSYSDGLEAFF
TRBJ2-5	-	TRBV27	14	-	TGTGCCAGCAGTTTAGCTCCGGGAGTGGAGACCCAGTACTTC	CASSLAPGVETQYF
TRBJ1-2	-	TRBV11-2	15	TRBD1	TGTGCCAGCAGCTCAGGGACAGGGGTTCGGAGCGGCTACACCTTC	CASSSGTGVRSGYTF
TRBJ1-3	-	TRBV9	16	-	TGTGCCAGCAGCGTATACCCAGCCCTTTCTGGAAACACCATATATTTT	CASSVYPALSGNTIYF
TRBJ2-7	-	TRBV5-1	15	-	TGCGCCAGCAGCTTGGCCCAGGGAATCTCCTACGAGCAGTACTTC	CASSLAQGISYEQYF
TRBJ2-1	-	TRBV25-1	14	-	TGTGCCAGCAGCTTTTCGGGACGATACAATGAGCAGTTCTTC	CASSFSGRYNEQFF
TRBJ1-3	-	TRBV28	16	-	TGTGCCAGCAGTTCATCTATACTCTACGGTGGAAACACCATATATTTT	CASSSSILYGGNTIYF
TRBJ2-7	-	TRBV11-2	13	-	TGTGCCAGCAGTCCATTTCCCACCGACGAGCAGTACTTC	CASSPFPTDEQYF
TRBJ2-7	medium-sized	TRBV21-1	14	-	TGTGCCAGCAGCAAATCACAGGGTACCTACGAGCAGTACTTC	CASSKSQGTYEQYF
TRBJ1-1	few	TRBV6-6	15	-	TGTGCCAGCAGTTACTTTACAGGGATGGGCACTGAAGCTTTCTTT	CASSYFTGMGTEAFF
TRBJ1-2	-	TRBV7-2	14	-	TGTGCCAGCAGCTTAAGACAGACTAACTATGGCTACACCTTC	CASSLRQTNYGYTF
TRBJ2-2	-	TRBV9	17	TRBD1	TGTGCCAGCAGCGTAGGGGGGACAGGGAGGTTGACCGGGGAGCTGTTTTTT	CASSVGGTGRLTGELFF
TRBJ2-1	few	TRBV7-9	12	-	TGTGCCAGCAGCCTGGACCGAGGATACGGTGTCTTC	CASSLDRGYGVF
TRBJ2-1	-	TRBV7-9	17	-	TGTGCCAGCAGCCCCCGACGGGGGCAGGGGGTATACAATGAGCAGTTCTTC	CASSPRRGQGVYNEQFF
TRBJ1-1	-	TRBV5-4	13	-	TGTGCCAGCGGCACAACACCGGGGACTGAAGCTTTCTTT	CASGTTPGTEAFF
TRBJ1-4	-	TRBV7-8	15	-	TGTGCCAGCAGCCTCTACAGGGAAACTAATGAAAAACTGTTTTTT	CASSLYRETNEKLFF
TRBJ2-2	-	TRBV4-3	17	TRBD2	TGCGCCAGCAGCCAGGGACTAGCGGGAGGGTTATACAGGGAGCTGTTTTTT	CASSQGLAGGLYRELFF
TRBJ2-7	-	TRBV15	17	TRBD2	TGTGCCACCAGTCGGAGCATCGGAGCGGGAGTAACCTACGAGCAGTACTTC	CATSRSIGAGVTYEQYF
TRBJ2-7	-	TRBV13	15	TRBD2	TGTGCCAGCAGCTTAAGGACTAGCGGGGAATACGAGCAGTACTTC	CASSLRTSGEYEQYF
TRBJ2-3	-	TRBV11-2	15	-	TGTGCCAGCAGCTTAGTCGGGTCGTCCGCAGATACGCAGTATTTT	CASSLVGSSADTQYF
TRBJ2-1	-	TRBV18	13	-	TGTGCCAGCTCACCACTCGGTTGGAATGAGCAGTTCTTC	CASSPLGWNEQFF
TRBJ2-7	few	TRBV7-2	15	-	TGTGCCAGCAGCTTGGCAGGGCTCGGGGTCCACGAGCAGTACTTC	CASSLAGLGVHEQYF
TRBJ2-5	-	TRBV2	15	-	TGTGCCAGCAGTGATGTCAATAGGGGCCAAGAGACCCAGTACTTC	CASSDVNRGQETQYF
TRBJ2-7	once	TRBV9	14	-	TGTGCCAGCAGCGCAGGTCTCGGCGCGTGGGAGCAGTACTTC	CASSAGLGAWEQYF
TRBJ2-1	-	TRBV27	15	TRBD2	TGTGCCAGCAGTTCGGGACTAGCGCATTACAATGAGCAGTTCTTC	CASSSGLAHYNEQFF
TRBJ1-5	-	TRBV2	13	-	TGTGCCAGCAGTGTGGCGACCTATCAGCCCCAGCATTTT	CASSVATYQPQHF
TRBJ2-1	-	TRBV7-9	15	-	TGTGCCAGCATCCCCATAGCGGTATCCTACAATGAGCAGTTCTTC	CASIPIAVSYNEQFF
TRBJ2-6	-	TRBV4-3	15	-	TGCGCCAGCAGCGGTCTAGGGTCTGGGGCCAACGTCCTGACTTTC	CASSGLGSGANVLTF
TRBJ2-5	-	TRBV2	15	TRBD2	TGTGCCAGCAGTGAATCCCCTAGCGGTGGGGAGACCCAGTACTTC	CASSESPSGGETQYF
TRBJ1-3	-	TRBV2	15	-	TGTGCCAGCAGTGAAGGGACTGGGGGTCTCGGCACCATATATTTT	CASSEGTGGLGTIYF
TRBJ2-2	-	TRBV9	14	-	TGTGCCAGCAGCGGGGGACCCGGGGGCGGGGAGCTGTTTTTT	CASSGGPGGGELFF
TRBJ2-7	-	TRBV9	14	-	TGTGCCAGCGGTGGGGACACCGGCGCCTACGAGCAGTACTTC	CASGGDTGAYEQYF
TRBJ1-1	few	TRBV4-3	15	TRBD1	TGCGCCAGCAGCCAGGGGGACAGGGCGGGAACTGAAGCTTTCTTT	CASSQGDRAGTEAFF
TRBJ1-5	-	TRBV9	13	-	TGTGCCAGCAGCGTAGCGGGCAATCAGCCCCAGCATTTT	CASSVAGNQPQHF
TRBJ2-7	-	TRBV6-5	13	-	TGTGCCAGCAGTCTCGGGGGGCTCTACGAGCAGTACTTC	CASSLGGLYEQYF
TRBJ2-7	-	TRBV5-3	13	-	TGTGCCAGCAGCCCCTTCCATTTGTACGAGCAGTACTTC	CASSPFHLYEQYF
TRBJ2-7	-	TRBV27	17	TRBD1	TGTGCCAGCATCAAGTTTTGGGGAACAGGGGGATCGTACGAGCAGTACTTC	CASIKFWGTGGSYEQYF
TRBJ2-3	once	TRBV7-9	17	-	TGTGCCAGCAGCTTCCCCCCATTCCAGCGAAACACAGATACGCAGTATTTT	CASSFPPFQRNTDTQYF
TRBJ2-5	once	TRBV7-2	16	-	TGTGCCAGCAGCTTAAAATCGACTAGACGCCAAGAGACCCAGTACTTC	CASSLKSTRRQETQYF
TRBJ2-5	-	TRBV7-6	14	-	TGTGCCAGCCGTCGTGTAGTTGGGGCCGAGACCCAGTACTTC	CASRRVVGAETQYF
TRBJ2-3	-	TRBV7-9	15	-	TGTGCCAGCAGTCACCTGGGGGGAACCACAGATACGCAGTATTTT	CASSHLGGTTDTQYF
TRBJ2-7	once	TRBV7-6	14	TRBD1	TGTGCCAGCAGCCTTGGGACAGGGTCCTACGAGCAGTACTTC	CASSLGTGSYEQYF
TRBJ1-2	medium-sized	TRBV4-1	13	-	TGCGCCAGCAGCCCGGGGTTTGAGTATGGCTACACCTTC	CASSPGFEYGYTF
TRBJ2-7	-	TRBV5-6	13	-	TGTGCCAGCAGCGGTGGGGCGATCTACGAGCAGTACTTC	CASSGGAIYEQYF
TRBJ2-5	-	TRBV4-3	15	-	TGCGCCAGCAGCCAAGAGGCCTTGGGCCAAGAGACCCAGTACTTC	CASSQEALGQETQYF
TRBJ2-7	-	TRBV13	11	-	TGTGCCAGCAGCAACCGGGACGGGCAGTACTTC	CASSNRDGQYF
TRBJ2-1	-	TRBV12-5	16	-	TGTGCTAGTGGTCTACCAGGGTCCGTCCCCTACAATGAGCAGTTCTTC	CASGLPGSVPYNEQFF
TRBJ2-1	-	TRBV5-1	15	TRBD1	TGCGCCAGCAGCTGGACAGGGGGTCTACGAAATGAGCAGTTCTTC	CASSWTGGLRNEQFF
TRBJ2-6	-	TRBV7-9	12	-	TGTGCCAGCCTGGCGCAGGCCAACGTCCTGACTTTC	CASLAQANVLTF
TRBJ1-2	-	TRBV11-2	12	-	TGTGCCAGCAGCCTAGGGAGTTATGGCTACACCTTC	CASSLGSYGYTF
TRBJ2-7	-	TRBV2	17	-	TGTGCCAGCAGTGAGGGGCTGTTTGGGAAGGGAGCCTACGAGCAGTACTTC	CASSEGLFGKGAYEQYF
TRBJ2-3	-	TRBV11-2	14	-	TGTGCCAGCAGCTTGTCTGGCCTCACAGATACGCAGTATTTT	CASSLSGLTDTQYF
TRBJ2-3	-	TRBV7-8	17	TRBD2	TGTGCCAGCAGCTTTGTTGGGACTAGCGGGGGGTCCTATACGCAGTATTTT	CASSFVGTSGGSYTQYF
TRBJ2-7	once	TRBV9	14	-	TGTGCCAGCAGCCCCTCTGGGAGACCGTACGAGCAGTACTTC	CASSPSGRPYEQYF
TRBJ2-3	once	TRBV9	15	-	TGTGCCAGCAGCTCCGGAGGGCCCTGGGAACTTTCGCAGTATTTT	CASSSGGPWELSQYF
TRBJ2-7	-	TRBV28	12	-	TGTGCCAGCAGTTTACCCCGGGAGGAGCAGTACTTC	CASSLPREEQYF